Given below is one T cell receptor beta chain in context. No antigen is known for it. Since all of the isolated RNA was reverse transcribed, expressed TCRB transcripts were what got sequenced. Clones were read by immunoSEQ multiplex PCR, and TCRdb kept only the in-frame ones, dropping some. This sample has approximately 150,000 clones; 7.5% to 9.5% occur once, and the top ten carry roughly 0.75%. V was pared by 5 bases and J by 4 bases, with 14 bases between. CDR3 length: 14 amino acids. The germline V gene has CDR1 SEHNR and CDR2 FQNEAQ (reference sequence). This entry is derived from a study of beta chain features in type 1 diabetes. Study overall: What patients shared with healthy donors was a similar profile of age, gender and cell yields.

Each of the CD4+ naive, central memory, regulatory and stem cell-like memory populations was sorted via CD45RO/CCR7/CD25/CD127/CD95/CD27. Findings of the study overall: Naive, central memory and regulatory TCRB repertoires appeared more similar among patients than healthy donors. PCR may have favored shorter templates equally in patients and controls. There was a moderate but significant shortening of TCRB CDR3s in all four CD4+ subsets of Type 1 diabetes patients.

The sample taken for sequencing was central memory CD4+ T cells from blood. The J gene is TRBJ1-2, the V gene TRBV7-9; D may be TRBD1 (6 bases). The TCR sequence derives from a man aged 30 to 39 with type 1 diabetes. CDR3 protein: CASSPMGGGYGYTF. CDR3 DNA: TGTGCCAGCAGCCCCATGGGAGGGGGCTATGGCTACACCTTC.